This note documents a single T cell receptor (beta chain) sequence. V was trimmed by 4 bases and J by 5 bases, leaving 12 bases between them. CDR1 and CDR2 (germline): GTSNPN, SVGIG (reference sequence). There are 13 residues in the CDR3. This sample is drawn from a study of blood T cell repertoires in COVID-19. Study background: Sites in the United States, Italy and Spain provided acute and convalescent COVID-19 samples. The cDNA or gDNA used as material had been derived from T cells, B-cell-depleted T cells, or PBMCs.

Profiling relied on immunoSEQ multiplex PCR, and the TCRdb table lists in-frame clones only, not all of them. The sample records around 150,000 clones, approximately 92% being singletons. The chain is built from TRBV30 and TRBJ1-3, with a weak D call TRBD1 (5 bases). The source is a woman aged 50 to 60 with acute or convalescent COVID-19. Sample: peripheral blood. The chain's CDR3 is CAWKGAGRNTIYF. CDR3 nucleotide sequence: TGTGCCTGGAAAGGGGCAGGGAGAAACACCATATATTTT.